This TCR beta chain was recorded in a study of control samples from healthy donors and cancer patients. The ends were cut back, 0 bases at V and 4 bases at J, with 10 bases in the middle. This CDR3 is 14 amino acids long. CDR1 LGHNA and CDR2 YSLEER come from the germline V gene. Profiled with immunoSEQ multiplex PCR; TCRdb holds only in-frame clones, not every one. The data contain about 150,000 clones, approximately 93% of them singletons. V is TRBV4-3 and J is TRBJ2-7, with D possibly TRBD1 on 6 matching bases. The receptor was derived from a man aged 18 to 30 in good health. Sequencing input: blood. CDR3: CASSQEGRGYEQYF. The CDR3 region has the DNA TGCGCCAGCAGCCAAGAGGGCAGGGGTTACGAGCAGTACTTC.